Shown below are 28 T cell receptor beta chains from a single sample sequenced in a study of cytomegalovirus exposure and HLA in healthy donors. In the PCR, 60 Vbeta and 13 Jbeta primers were used. TCRdb's copy holds only in-frame clones and misses some; the assay was immunoSEQ multiplex PCR. The repertoire holds about 170,000 clones, with about 85% as singletons. Sequenced: PBMCs. These receptors all come from a boy aged 2-15 years in good health and CMV-seronegative.

V gene TRBV28 combines with J gene TRBJ2-3; 10 bases map to TRBD2. Germline V lookup: CDR1 MDHEN, CDR2 SYDVKM. This CDR3 region has 18 residues. With 1 base clipped from V and 0 bases from J, the junction kept 7 bases outside the gene matches. The CDR3 protein is CASSLYSGRARSTDTQYF. CDR3 nucleotides: TGTGCCAGCAGTTTATACAGCGGGAGGGCCAGGAGCACAGATACGCAGTATTTT. The whole variable domain, filled in from reference TRBV28 and TRBJ2-3, reads DVKVTQSSRYLVKRTGEKVFLECVQDMDHENMFWYRQDPGLGLRLIYFSYDVKMKEKGDIPEGYSVSREKKERFSLILESASTNQTSMYLCASSLYSGRARSTDTQYFGPGTRLTVL.

The J gene is TRBJ2-3, the V gene TRBV25-1, with D possibly being TRBD2 (5 bases). V was trimmed by 6 bases and J by 8 bases, leaving 12 bases between them. Per the germline V gene, CDR1 is MGHDK and CDR2 is SYGVNS. This CDR3 spans 12 amino acids. CDR3 region: CASSSSYATQYF. CDR3 DNA: TGTGCCAGCAGCTCTAGCTATGCTACGCAGTATTTT.

This chain's CDR3 is CASSLDRAHEQYV. As DNA, the CDR3 is TGTGCCAGCAGCCTCGACAGGGCCCACGAGCAGTACGTC. The chain couples TRBV7-9 to TRBJ2-7, with 7 nucleotides matching TRBD1. Germline V lookup: CDR1 SEHNR, CDR2 FQNEAQ (reference sequence). V lost 5 bases and J lost 5; bases outside the gene matches: 6. The CDR3 is 13 residues long.

CDR3 amino acids: CASSGTRSSTEAFF. In DNA, the CDR3 is TGTGCCAGCAGTGGAACCCGGAGCAGCACTGAAGCTTTCTTT. This chain joins TRBV2 and TRBJ1-1; no firm D call. The V end was cut by 4 bases, the J end by 4 bases, with 13 bases between. The germline V gene has CDR1 SNHLY and CDR2 FYNNEI. The CDR3 extends over 14 amino acids. The entire variable domain, with the rest obtained from reference TRBV2 and TRBJ1-1, is as follows: EPEVTQTPSHQVTQMGQEVILRCVPISNHLYFYWYRQILGQKVEFLVSFYNNEISEKSEIFDDQFSVERPDGSNFTLKIRSTKLEDSAMYFCASSGTRSSTEAFFGQGTRLTVV.

On this clone: An end of the junction does not agree with germline; a read error may underlie this. Other nucleotide sequences in the sample specify the same CDR3. This chain uses TRBV28 with TRBJ2-6; a weak D match, TRBD2 (7 bases). The germline V gene encodes CDR1 MDHEN and CDR2 SYDVKM. The CDR3 totals 15 residues. This CDR3 reads CASLRGPGGANVLTF. The CDR3 coding sequence is TGTGCCAGCCTCCGAGGTCCTGGGGGGGCCAATGTCCTGACTTTC.

V is TRBV28 and J is TRBJ2-7; TRBD1 might be the D (5 bases). Per germline, CDR1 MDHEN and CDR2 SYDVKM. CDR3 size: 13 residues. V lost 8 bases to trimming and J lost 3 bases, with 14 bases between them. The CDR3 region has the DNA TGTGCCAGCCTCAGGGCAGGACACTACGAGCAGTACTTC. Protein sequence: CASLRAGHYEQYF. The full variable domain, rest sourced from reference TRBV28 and TRBJ2-7, is DVKVTQSSRYLVKRTGEKVFLECVQDMDHENMFWYRQDPGLGLRLIYFSYDVKMKEKGDIPEGYSVSREKKERFSLILESASTNQTSMYLCASLRAGHYEQYFGPGTRLTVT.

The rearrangement uses TRBV27 and TRBJ1-2; the D is unclear. The germline V gene has CDR1 MNHEY and CDR2 SMNVEV (reference sequence). V was pared by 3 bases and J by 4 bases, with 15 bases between. The CDR3 contains 15 residues. The CDR3 loop is CASSLLLGSGYGYTF. As DNA, the CDR3 is TGTGCCAGCAGTTTGTTGTTGGGAAGCGGCTATGGCTACACCTTC.

CDR3 in DNA: TGTGCCAGTTCAAGGGACAGGGGAAGGGGCACTGAAGCTTTCTTT. Its translation is CASSRDRGRGTEAFF. V usage is TRBV19 and J usage is TRBJ1-1; 10 positions match TRBD1. The CDR3 totals 15 residues. From germline, CDR1 is LNHDA and CDR2 SQIVND (reference sequence). V lost 8 bases to trimming and J lost 4 bases; unmatched junction nucleotides: 10.

This sequence joins TRBV11-1 and TRBJ1-1; maybe TRBD1 (5 bases). The CDR3 is 15 residues long. Germline V gene lookup returns CDR1 SGHAT and CDR2 FQDESV (reference sequence). Trimming removed 0 bases from V and 1 base from J, with 9 bases in between. CDR3 protein: CASSLARGSNTEAFF. The CDR3 DNA is TGTGCCAGCAGCTTAGCAAGGGGCTCGAACACTGAAGCTTTCTTT.

The chain links TRBV7-2 to TRBJ1-2; no clear D. This CDR3 has 14 residues. V gave up 0 bases and J gave up 8 bases, with 13 bases separating them. CDR1 and CDR2 (germline): SGHTA, FQGNSA. Written as DNA, the CDR3 is TGTGCCAGCAGCTTAGCCCCGATCCCGCGAGGCTACACCTTC. Protein: CASSLAPIPRGYTF.

This chain connects TRBV7-9 to TRBJ2-1; D remains unclear. The CDR3 runs 15 residues. Trimming removed 1 base at V and 6 bases at J, with 13 bases between. The germline V gene encodes CDR1 SEHNR and CDR2 FQNEAQ (reference sequence). This CDR3 is CASSLGVTRGNEQFF. DNA for the CDR3: TGTGCCAGCAGCTTAGGGGTCACGCGCGGCAATGAGCAGTTCTTC. Using reference TRBV7-9 and TRBJ2-1 for the parts outside the CDR3, the full variable domain is DTGVSQNPRHKITKRGQNVTFRCDPISEHNRLYWYRQTLGQGPEFLTYFQNEAQLEKSRLLSDRFSAERPKGSFSTLEIQRTEQGDSAMYLCASSLGVTRGNEQFFGPGTRLTVL.

CDR3 residues: CASSLEGGGNTIYF. In nucleotides, the CDR3 is TGTGCCAGCAGCTTGGAAGGGGGAGGAAACACCATATATTTT. The J gene is TRBJ1-3, the V gene TRBV5-4; TRBD1 might be the D (6 bases). The CDR3 sequence is 14 residues long. Deletions cut 0 bases from V and 4 bases from J, with 8 bases between. Looked up from germline, CDR1 is SGHNT and CDR2 is YYREEE (reference sequence).

The gene calls are TRBV28 and TRBJ1-3; D remains ambiguous. Per the germline V gene, CDR1 is MDHEN and CDR2 is SYDVKM. V was shortened by 4 bases and J by 2 bases, with 9 bases between the two germline ends. The CDR3 has 14 amino acids. CDR3 coding DNA: TGTGCCAGCAGTTCGACAAGCACTGGAAACACCATATATTTT. Protein: CASSSTSTGNTIYF.

CDR3 DNA sequence: TGTGCCTGGAGTAACGGGGTCGGCGAAGAGACCCAGTACTTC. It yields the protein CAWSNGVGEETQYF. The chain links TRBV30 to TRBJ2-5, with D perhaps TRBD2 (5 bases). Looked up from germline, CDR1 is GTSNPN and CDR2 is SVGIG (reference sequence). The ends were cut back, 2 bases at V and 3 bases at J, with 13 bases in the middle. The CDR3 extends over 14 amino acids.

The rearrangement uses TRBV7-2 and TRBJ2-7; 7 bases line up with TRBD2. The V gene end was trimmed by 5 bases and the J gene end by 2 bases; junction bases not matched to a gene: 9. Germline CDR1 reads SGHTA; CDR2 reads FQGNSA. This CDR3 has 15 amino acids. CDR3 nucleotides: TGTGCCAGCAGCCCGAGCGGGACGATTACCTACGAGCAGTACTTC. Translation gives CASSPSGTITYEQYF.

The count of this clone is one. The rearrangement links TRBV9 to TRBJ1-2, with D perhaps matching TRBD1 (5 bases). The CDR3 consists of 11 residues. Trimming removed 4 bases at V and 8 bases at J, with 9 bases between. The V gene's germline CDR1 is SGDLS and CDR2 YYNGEE. This CDR3 reads CASSSRVGYTF. The CDR3 nucleotides read TGTGCCAGCAGCAGCAGGGTAGGCTACACCTTC. Complete variable domain (other parts from reference TRBV9 and TRBJ1-2): DSGVTQTPKHLITATGQRVTLRCSPRSGDLSVYWYQQSLDQGLQFLIQYYNGEERAKGNILERFSAQQFPDLHSELNLSSLELGDSALYFCASSSRVGYTFGSGTRLTVV.

This chain's CDR3 is CASGYTEQYV. CDR3 nucleotide sequence: TGTGCCAGCGGATATACGGAGCAGTACGTC. The gene calls are TRBV6-1 and TRBJ2-7; no firm D call. Germline assignment: CDR1 MNHNS and CDR2 SASEGT. V gave up 8 bases and J gave up 7 bases, with 9 bases separating them. This CDR3 is built from 10 residues.

This chain uses TRBV5-5 with TRBJ2-5; 8 nucleotides align to TRBD1. CDR3 size: 13 residues. J was trimmed by 7 bases and V by 2 bases; bases with no gene match: 4. Looked up from germline, CDR1 is SGHKS and CDR2 is YYEKEE (reference sequence). The DNA of the CDR3 is TGTGCCAGCAGCTTACAGGGGGAAGGGACCCAGTACTTC. Protein sequence: CASSLQGEGTQYF.

J is TRBJ1-1 and V is TRBV18, with a possible D match to TRBD1 (6 bases). CDR3 size: 15 residues. V was clipped by 2 bases and J by 5 bases, with 15 bases between them. In germline, CDR1 is KGHSH, CDR2 LQKENI. The CDR3 reads CASSPGGGMGTEAFF. CDR3 DNA sequence: TGTGCCAGCTCACCAGGGGGCGGAATGGGTACTGAAGCTTTCTTT.

The chain links TRBV6-6 to TRBJ2-4; TRBD1 matches 7 bases. CDR1 is MNHNY and CDR2 is SVGAGI in the germline V gene (reference sequence). The V segment lost 5 bases and the J segment 0 bases; nucleotides outside the gene matches: 4. This CDR3 has 15 amino acids. The CDR3 nucleotides read TGTGCCAGCAGTGCACAGGGGTTAGCCAAAAACATTCAGTACTTC. It translates to CASSAQGLAKNIQYF.

V gene TRBV10-2 combines with J gene TRBJ1-5; 8 bases align to TRBD1. Looked up from germline, CDR1 is WSHSY and CDR2 is SAAADI. CDR3 length: 14 residues. The trim removed 7 bases at V and 9 bases at J, leaving 11 bases unmatched. CDR3: CASTADRGYPPQHF. The CDR3 DNA reads as TGCGCCAGCACCGCTGACAGGGGTTATCCGCCCCAGCATTTT.

This clone was seen only a few times. The J gene is TRBJ2-1, the V gene TRBV5-6, with 9 bases lining up with TRBD1. Germline V gene lookup returns CDR1 SGHDT and CDR2 YYEEEE. The CDR3 totals 15 residues. Trimming took 1 base from V and 9 from J; bases not matched to a gene: 8. CDR3 sequence (DNA): TGTGCCAGCAGCTTGTCGGGACAGGGTACCAGTGAGCAGTTCTTC. Amino acids: CASSLSGQGTSEQFF.

The J gene is TRBJ2-1, the V gene TRBV6-1; D might be TRBD2 (5 bases). CDR3 length: 18 residues. Germline V gene lookup returns CDR1 MNHNS and CDR2 SASEGT. Trimming took 2 bases from V and 2 from J, leaving 19 bases between them. CDR3 nucleotide sequence: TGTGCCAGCAGTGAACGGGTTACGGGGTTCCATACCTACAATGAGCAGTTCTTC. Amino acid sequence: CASSERVTGFHTYNEQFF.

V gene TRBV7-9 combines with J gene TRBJ1-4; no firm D call. Germline CDR1 and CDR2: SEHNR and FQNEAQ (reference sequence). The CDR3 is 15 amino acids. The V and J ends lost 5 bases and 3 bases respectively, with 13 bases between them. CDR3 DNA sequence: TGTGCCAGCAGCCCCGAGGGAGAACCTAATGAAAAACTGTTTTTT. Protein sequence: CASSPEGEPNEKLFF.

The J gene is TRBJ2-7, the V gene TRBV19; TRBD1 aligns across 8 bases. Germline values: CDR1 LNHDA, CDR2 SQIVND (reference sequence). The CDR3 covers 15 residues. J was trimmed by 0 bases and V by 6 bases; bases with no gene match: 7. Here the CDR3 reads CASRTRQGSSYEQYF. In nucleotides, the CDR3 is TGTGCCAGTAGAACCAGACAGGGGTCCTCCTACGAGCAGTACTTC.

The chain links TRBV2 to TRBJ2-3, with D possibly being TRBD1 (5 bases). V was cut by 3 bases and J by 4 bases, with 11 bases left in between. The CDR3 contains 14 residues. Germline CDR1 SNHLY, CDR2 FYNNEI. The CDR3 reads CASSDQGLADTQYF. DNA of the CDR3: TGTGCCAGCAGTGATCAGGGTTTGGCAGATACGCAGTATTTT.

The CDR3 spells CASSIGAGRAYNEQFF. The CDR3 nucleotides are TGTGCCAGTAGTATAGGGGCGGGAAGGGCCTACAATGAGCAGTTCTTC. V usage is TRBV19 and J usage is TRBJ2-1, with a weak D call TRBD2 (6 bases). Germline V CDR1 and CDR2: LNHDA, SQIVND (reference sequence). The V and J ends lost 1 base and 2 bases respectively, with 12 bases between them. The CDR3 is made up of 16 amino acids.

This clone occurred once. This chain links TRBV25-1 with TRBJ2-7; D is uncertain. V lost 7 bases, J lost 6 bases, and 22 bases lay in between. CDR3 size: 15 residues. The V gene's germline CDR1 is MGHDK and CDR2 SYGVNS. The CDR3 DNA is TGTGCCAGCACGGCACCACTTCGTACGGGTGGCGAGCAGTACTTC. It specifies CASTAPLRTGGEQYF.